Presented here are 5 T cell receptor beta chains from one specimen sequenced in a study of T cells in Graves' hyperthyroidism and ophthalmopathy. What was amplified from RNA transcripts were TCR beta CDR3 regions. The TCR CDR3 first-round RT-PCR relied on the HTBI primer set. TCRdb processed the multiplex PCR reads anew with MiXCR; each CDR3 protein has one entry. The table records around 520,000 distinct CDR3 sequences, roughly an eighth of them present only once. The sample taken for sequencing was blood. The source of these receptors is a woman aged 18-29 years with Graves' hyperthyroidism.

The chain joins TRBV19 to TRBJ2-1; a possible D gene is TRBD2 (6 bases). The V and J ends lost 4 bases and 4 bases respectively, with 17 bases between them. The germline V gene encodes CDR1 LNHDA and CDR2 SQIVND (reference sequence). The CDR3 has 16 amino acids. The CDR3 reads CASSTDLAPQYNEQFF. In DNA form, the CDR3 reads TGTGCCAGTAGTACCGACCTAGCGCCTCAGTACAATGAGCAGTTCTTC.

The chain uses TRBV19 and TRBJ1-1; 7 bases line up with TRBD1. CDR3 length: 17 residues. Germline CDR1 is LNHDA and CDR2 is SQIVND (reference sequence). Trimming took 0 bases from V and 0 from J; bases not matched to a gene: 7. DNA of the CDR3: TGTGCCAGTAGTATAGATGACAGGGTCTCGGTGAACACTGAAGCTTTCTTT. It is translated as CASSIDDRVSVNTEAFF. The full variable domain, completed using reference TRBV19 and TRBJ1-1, is DGGITQSPKYLFRKEGQNVTLSCEQNLNHDAMYWYRQDPGQGLRLIYYSQIVNDFQKGDIAEGYSVSREKKESFPLTVTSAQKNPTAFYLCASSIDDRVSVNTEAFFGQGTRLTVV.

The sample holds many counts of this clonotype. The V call is TRBV7-8, the J call TRBJ2-7; 9 bases agree with TRBD2. Per germline, CDR1 SGHVS and CDR2 FQNEAQ. V was pared by 1 base and J by 3 bases, with 7 bases of the junction left unmatched. This CDR3 is built from 16 residues. CDR3 residues: CASSLEGSGSVYEQYF. The DNA of the CDR3 is TGTGCCAGCAGCTTAGAAGGTAGCGGGAGTGTCTACGAGCAGTACTTC. The variable domain in full, with the rest retrieved from reference TRBV7-8 and TRBJ2-7, is GAGVSQSPRYKVAKRGQDVALRCDPISGHVSLFWYQQALGQGPEFLTYFQNEAQLDKSGLPSDRFFAERPEGSVSTLKIQRTQQEDSAVYLCASSLEGSGSVYEQYFGPGTRLTVT.

This chain joins TRBV2 and TRBJ1-5, with D uncertain. Germline V gene data show CDR1 as SNHLY and CDR2 as FYNNEI. V was shortened by 6 bases and J by 5 bases, with 11 bases between the two germline ends. This CDR3 region has 13 residues. The CDR3 sequence is CASRETQYQPQHF. The DNA of the CDR3 is TGTGCCAGCAGAGAGACCCAGTATCAGCCCCAGCATTTT.

This clonotype was observed at least ten times. CDR3: CSVALKAGGAGGYTF. CDR3 DNA sequence: TGCAGCGTTGCCCTAAAGGCGGGGGGCGCAGGAGGCTACACCTTC. The gene calls are TRBV29-1 and TRBJ1-2; D may be TRBD1 (6 bases). CDR1 is SQVTM, CDR2 ANQGSEA, per germline. V dropped 4 bases and J dropped 8 bases, with 23 bases sitting between them. CDR3 length: 15 residues.